The present entry profiles one TCR beta chain with its context. Its specific antigen is unknown. Base quality data are lacking; no much larger clone is found one base away. There are 16 amino acids in the CDR3, from cysteine to phenylalanine inclusive. Only the CDR3 region is kept as DNA, spanning 48 bases read in frame from base 1. Relative to germline, V is 3 bases shorter and J is 1 base shorter, with 15 bases between their ends. For CDR1 and CDR2, the germline V gene (reference sequence) lists PRHDT and FYEKMQ. These data belong to a study of T cell changes during pregnancy in multiple sclerosis (dated by TCRdb to between 2017 and 2020). Looking at the study overall: Changes in the T cell repertoire over the course of pregnancy were examined in this study in women with multiple sclerosis.

Libraries came from the immunoSEQ multiplex PCR assay. TCRdb mirrors the immuneACCESS table, restricted to in-frame sequences. Some clones are absent from its copies; in checked studies, under half trace to an unresolved V gene, and the reason for the others is unknown. The sample table lists more than 25,000 clones, about nine tenths of them with a count of one. About 3.9% of the sample rests with the top ten. The sequence was obtained from a female donor in good health, enrolled as a control in a pregnancy study. This sample comprised CD8+ T cells from peripheral blood mononuclear cells, obtained in the second trimester of pregnancy. The rearrangement combines TRBV13 with TRBJ1-1, with TRBD1 perhaps the D gene, on 5 matching bases. In nucleotides, the sequence is TGTGCCAGCAGCTTCCCCTTGGTAAGGGGGAACACTGAAGCTTTCTTT. It translates as CASSFPLVRGNTEAFF.